This T cell receptor beta chain was captured by sequencing in a study of blood T cell repertoires in COVID-19. Study as a whole: The United States, Italy and Spain supplied acute and convalescent COVID-19 samples.

This CDR3 comprises 17 residues. The V gene end was trimmed by 1 base and the J gene end by 5 bases; junction bases not matched to a gene: 11. Germline V gene lookup returns CDR1 SGHDT and CDR2 YYEEEE. In the original analysis: It was from reference gene primer amplification that nucleated cell counts were estimated. Measured with immunoSEQ multiplex PCR; TCRdb has only the in-frame clones, and not every one. D and trimming were read from the DNA, whereas the V and J calls and clone size are those reported in that table. This table holds 250,000 to 300,000 clones, around 85% found once. Source material: peripheral blood. The sequence was obtained from a man in his fifties or sixties with active or convalescent COVID-19. The chain is built from TRBV5-6 and TRBJ2-3; 9 nucleotides agree with TRBD2. The CDR3 sequence is CASSLFGGGLARDTQYF. CDR3 DNA sequence: TGTGCCAGCAGCTTGTTTGGTGGCGGACTAGCGAGAGATACGCAGTATTTT.